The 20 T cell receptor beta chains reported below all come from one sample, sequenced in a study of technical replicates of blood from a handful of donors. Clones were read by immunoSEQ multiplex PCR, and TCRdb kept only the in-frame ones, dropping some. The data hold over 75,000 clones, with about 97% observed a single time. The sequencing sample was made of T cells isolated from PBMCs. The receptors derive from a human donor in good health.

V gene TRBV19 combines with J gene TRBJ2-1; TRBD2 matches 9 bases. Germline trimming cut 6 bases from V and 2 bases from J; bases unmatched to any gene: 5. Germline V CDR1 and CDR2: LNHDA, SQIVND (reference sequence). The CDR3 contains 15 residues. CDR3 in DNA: TGTGCCAGTAGCGGGAGCGGGAGGCCCTACAATGAGCAGTTCTTC. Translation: CASSGSGRPYNEQFF.

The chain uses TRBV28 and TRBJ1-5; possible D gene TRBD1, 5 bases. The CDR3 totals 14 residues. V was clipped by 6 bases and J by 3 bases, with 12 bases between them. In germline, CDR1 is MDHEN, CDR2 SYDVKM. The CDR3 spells CASSWGGDNQPQHF. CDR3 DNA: TGTGCCAGCAGCTGGGGGGGGGACAATCAGCCCCAGCATTTT.

The CDR3 loop is CASSQEWRGVNNEQFF. The CDR3 DNA follows: TGTGCCAGCAGCCAAGAGTGGCGGGGGGTGAACAATGAGCAGTTCTTC. The V call is TRBV4-2, the J call TRBJ2-1; 8 bases align to TRBD2. The CDR3 runs to 16 residues. Germline CDR1 is LGHNA and CDR2 is YNFKEQ. V gave up 0 bases and J gave up 5 bases; unmatched junction bases: 6.

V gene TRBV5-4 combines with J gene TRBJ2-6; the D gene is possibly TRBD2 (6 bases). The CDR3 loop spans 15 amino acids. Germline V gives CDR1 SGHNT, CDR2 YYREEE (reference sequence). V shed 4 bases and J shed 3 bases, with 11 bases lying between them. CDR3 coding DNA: TGTGCCAGCAGCACGCAGGGAGGTGGGGCCAACGTCCTGACTTTC. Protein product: CASSTQGGGANVLTF. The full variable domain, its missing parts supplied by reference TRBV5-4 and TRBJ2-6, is ETGVTQSPTHLIKTRGQQVTLRCSSQSGHNTVSWYQQALGQGPQFIFQYYREEENGRGNFPPRFSGLQFPNYSSELNVNALELDDSALYLCASSTQGGGANVLTFGAGSRLTVL.

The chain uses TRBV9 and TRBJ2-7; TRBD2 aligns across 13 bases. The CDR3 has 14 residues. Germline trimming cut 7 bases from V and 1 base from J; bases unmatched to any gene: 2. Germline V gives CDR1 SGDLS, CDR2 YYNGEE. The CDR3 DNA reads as TGTGCCAGCGGGACTAGCGGGGAATCCTACGAGCAGTACTTC. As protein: CASGTSGESYEQYF.

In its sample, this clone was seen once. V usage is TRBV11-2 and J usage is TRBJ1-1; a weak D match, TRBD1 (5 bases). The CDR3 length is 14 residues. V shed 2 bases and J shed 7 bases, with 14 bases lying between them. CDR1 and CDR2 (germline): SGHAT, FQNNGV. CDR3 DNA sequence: TGTGCCAGCAGCTTATCTCAGGGATTCCTTGAAGCTTTCTTT. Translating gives CASSLSQGFLEAFF.

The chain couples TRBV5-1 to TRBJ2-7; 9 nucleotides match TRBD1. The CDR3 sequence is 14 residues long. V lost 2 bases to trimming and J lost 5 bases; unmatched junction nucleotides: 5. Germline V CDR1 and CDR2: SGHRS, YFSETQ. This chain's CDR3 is CASSFTGTGNEQYF. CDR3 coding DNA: TGCGCCAGCAGCTTTACCGGGACAGGGAACGAGCAGTACTTC.

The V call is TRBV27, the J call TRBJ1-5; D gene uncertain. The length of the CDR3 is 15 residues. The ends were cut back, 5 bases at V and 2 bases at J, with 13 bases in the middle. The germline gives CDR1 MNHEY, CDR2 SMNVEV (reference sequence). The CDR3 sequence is CASSPTGGRNQPQHF. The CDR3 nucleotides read TGTGCCAGCAGTCCCACTGGAGGGCGCAATCAGCCCCAGCATTTT.

This chain's CDR3 is CASSSHSSYEQYF. For the CDR3, the DNA is TGTGCCAGCAGCTCCCATAGCTCCTACGAGCAGTACTTC. This chain connects TRBV11-3 to TRBJ2-7, with D uncertain. The V end was cut by 4 bases, the J end by 0 bases, with 7 bases between. The CDR3 has 13 amino acids. Germline lookup yields CDR1 SGHNT and CDR2 YENEEA.

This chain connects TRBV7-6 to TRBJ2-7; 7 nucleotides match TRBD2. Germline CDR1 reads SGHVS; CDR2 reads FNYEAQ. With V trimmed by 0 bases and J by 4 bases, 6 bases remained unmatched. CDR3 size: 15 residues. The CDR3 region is CASSLAAGDWYEQYF. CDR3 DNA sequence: TGTGCCAGCAGCTTAGCGGCGGGAGACTGGTACGAGCAGTACTTC. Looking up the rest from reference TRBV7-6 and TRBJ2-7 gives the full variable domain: GAGVSQSPRYKVTKRGQDVALRCDPISGHVSLYWYRQALGQGPEFLTYFNYEAQQDKSGLPNDRFSAERPEGSISTLTIQRTEQRDSAMYRCASSLAAGDWYEQYFGPGTRLTVT.

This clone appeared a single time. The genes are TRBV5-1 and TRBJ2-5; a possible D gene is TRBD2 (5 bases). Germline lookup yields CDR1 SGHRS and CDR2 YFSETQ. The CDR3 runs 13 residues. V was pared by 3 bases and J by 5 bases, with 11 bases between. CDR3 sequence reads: CASSSLTGETQYF. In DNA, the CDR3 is TGCGCCAGCAGCTCTCTGACGGGGGAGACCCAGTACTTC.

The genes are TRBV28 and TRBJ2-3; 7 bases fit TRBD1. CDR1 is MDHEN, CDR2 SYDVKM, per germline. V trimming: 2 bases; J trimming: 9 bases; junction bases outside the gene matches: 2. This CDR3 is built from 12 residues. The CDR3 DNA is TGTGCCAGCAGTTTACGACAGGGAACGCAGTATTTT. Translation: CASSLRQGTQYF. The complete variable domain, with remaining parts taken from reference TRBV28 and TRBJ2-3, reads DVKVTQSSRYLVKRTGEKVFLECVQDMDHENMFWYRQDPGLGLRLIYFSYDVKMKEKGDIPEGYSVSREKKERFSLILESASTNQTSMYLCASSLRQGTQYFGPGTRLTVL.

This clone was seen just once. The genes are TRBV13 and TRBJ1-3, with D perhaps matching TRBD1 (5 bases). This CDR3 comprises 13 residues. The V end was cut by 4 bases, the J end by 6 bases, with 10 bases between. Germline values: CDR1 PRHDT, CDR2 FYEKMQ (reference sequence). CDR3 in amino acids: CASSSPGLNTIYF. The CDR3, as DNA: TGTGCCAGCAGCTCGCCGGGACTAAACACCATATATTTT.

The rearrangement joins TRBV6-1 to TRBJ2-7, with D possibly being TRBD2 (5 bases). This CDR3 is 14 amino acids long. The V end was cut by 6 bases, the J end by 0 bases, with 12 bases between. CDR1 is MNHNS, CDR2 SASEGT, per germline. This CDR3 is CASREQGSSYEQYF. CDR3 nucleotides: TGTGCCAGCAGAGAGCAAGGGAGCTCCTACGAGCAGTACTTC.

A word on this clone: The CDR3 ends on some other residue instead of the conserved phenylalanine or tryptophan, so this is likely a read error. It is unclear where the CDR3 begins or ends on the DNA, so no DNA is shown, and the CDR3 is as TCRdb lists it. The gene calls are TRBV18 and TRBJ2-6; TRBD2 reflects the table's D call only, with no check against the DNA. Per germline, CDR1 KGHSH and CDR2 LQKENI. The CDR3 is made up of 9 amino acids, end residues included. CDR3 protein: CASSPSRGA.

CDR3 sequence: CASEHNYGYTF. CDR3 DNA sequence: TGTGCCAGCGAACATAACTATGGCTACACCTTC. V and J are TRBV9 and TRBJ1-2; D gene unclear. The germline V gene has CDR1 SGDLS and CDR2 YYNGEE. Trimming shortened V by 7 bases and J by 1 base, and 5 bases separated the two germline ends. CDR3 length: 11 amino acids.

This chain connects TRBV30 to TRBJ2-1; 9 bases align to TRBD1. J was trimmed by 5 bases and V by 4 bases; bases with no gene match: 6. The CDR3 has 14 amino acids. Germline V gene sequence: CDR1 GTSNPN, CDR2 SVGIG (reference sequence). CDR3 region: CAWNRDRVHNEQFF. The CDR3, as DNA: TGTGCCTGGAACCGGGACAGGGTCCACAATGAGCAGTTCTTC.

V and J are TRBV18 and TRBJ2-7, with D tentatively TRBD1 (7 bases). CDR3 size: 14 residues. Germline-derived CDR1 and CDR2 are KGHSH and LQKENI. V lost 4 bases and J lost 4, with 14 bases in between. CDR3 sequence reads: CASSLTTGRYEQYF. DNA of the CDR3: TGTGCCAGCTCACTAACGACAGGGAGGTACGAGCAGTACTTC.

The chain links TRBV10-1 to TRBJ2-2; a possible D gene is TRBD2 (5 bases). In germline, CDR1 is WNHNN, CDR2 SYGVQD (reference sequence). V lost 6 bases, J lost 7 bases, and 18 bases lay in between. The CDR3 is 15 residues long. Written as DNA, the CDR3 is TGCGCCAGCAGAGGACCCCCGGCGAGGGACGGGGAGCTGTTTTTT. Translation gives CASRGPPARDGELFF.

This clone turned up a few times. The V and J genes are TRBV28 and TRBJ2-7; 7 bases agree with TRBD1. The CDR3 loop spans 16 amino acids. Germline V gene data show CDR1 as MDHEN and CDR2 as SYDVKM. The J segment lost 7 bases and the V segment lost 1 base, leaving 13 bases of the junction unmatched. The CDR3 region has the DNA TGTGCCAGCAGTTTATACGATGCAAGGGGGCCGGGGGAGCAGTACTTC. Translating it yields CASSLYDARGPGEQYF.